This TCR beta chain derives from a study of breast tumors, draining lymph nodes, adjacent tissues. Findings and limits, study-wide: The lymph node origin of tumor T cells was framed as consistent with a hypothesis, not demonstrated. Luminal-like breast cancer showed significantly greater tumor-nontumor repertoire similarity than basal-like breast cancer did.

Samples came from axillary lymph nodes draining the breast cancer. TCRdb re-analysed the multiplex PCR reads in MiXCR, keeping a single row per CDR3 protein. The sample yields around 230,000 distinct CDR3 sequences, roughly a third seen once. This clonotype was counted at least ten times. Antigen specificity is unknown. A clone one base away is much larger, so this may be a read error. This CDR3 region has 11 residues. Germline V lookup: CDR1 DFQATT, CDR2 SNEGSKA (reference sequence). The specimen sequenced was axillary lymph node tissue. The receptor's source is a female donor with breast cancer. Some clones in this sample may be carry-over from other donors' samples. The V and J genes are TRBV20-1 and TRBJ2-1; D is perhaps TRBD1 (7 bases). CDR3 loop: CSASQGGEQSF. The CDR3, as DNA: TGCAGTGCCAGTCAGGGGGGTGAGCAGTCCTTC.